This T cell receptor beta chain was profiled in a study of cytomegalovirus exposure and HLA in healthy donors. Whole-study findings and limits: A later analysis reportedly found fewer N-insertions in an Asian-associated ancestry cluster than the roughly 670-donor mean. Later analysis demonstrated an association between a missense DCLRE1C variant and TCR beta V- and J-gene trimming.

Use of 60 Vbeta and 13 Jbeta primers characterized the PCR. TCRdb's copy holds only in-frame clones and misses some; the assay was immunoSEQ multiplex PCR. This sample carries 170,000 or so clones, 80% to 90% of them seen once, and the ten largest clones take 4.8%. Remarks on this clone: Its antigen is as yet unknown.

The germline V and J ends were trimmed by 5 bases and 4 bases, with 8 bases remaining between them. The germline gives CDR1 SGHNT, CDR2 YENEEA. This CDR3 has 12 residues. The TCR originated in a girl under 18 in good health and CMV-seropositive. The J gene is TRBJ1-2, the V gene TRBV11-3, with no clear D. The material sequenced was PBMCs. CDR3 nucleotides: TGTGCCAGCAGCGGAGACCTCTATGGCTACACCTTC. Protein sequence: CASSGDLYGYTF.